These T cell receptor beta chains were read from a single sample in a study of CD4 and CD8 cells across lung adenocarcinoma regions. TCRdb passed the PCR reads through MiXCR, listing each CDR3 protein once. The sample consists of roughly 20,000 distinct CDR3 sequences, 46% of them appearing once. The sample taken for sequencing was CD4+ T cells from the margin of a lung tumor. These receptors all come from a male donor with lung adenocarcinoma. The CD4 and CD8 labels of this study may be unreliable. Both conserved end residues are part of each CDR3. Each record gives: D gene, clone size, J gene, V gene, CDR3 protein, CDR3 DNA. The D gene is left open where the match is weak. A row's size may be missing; if present it is once, few, many or a size class.

- many TRBJ1-1 TRBV6-1 CASRDGGANTEAFF TGTGCCAGCAGAGACGGGGGGGCCAACACTGAAGCTTTCTTT
- - TRBJ2-3 TRBV7-2 CASSSQGGGPAQYF TGTGCCAGCAGCTCCCAAGGTGGGGGACCCGCGCAGTATTTT
- few TRBJ2-1 TRBV4-2 CASRVQGSSYNEQFF TGTGCCAGCAGAGTACAGGGTTCTTCCTACAATGAGCAGTTCTTC
- - TRBJ2-3 TRBV7-2 CASSAPSLSQYF TGTGCCAGCAGCGCCCCTAGTCTTTCGCAGTATTTT
- - TRBJ2-5 TRBV27 CARGLGGRDQEIQYF TGTGCCAGGGGGCTCGGGGGCCGTGACCAAGAGATCCAGTACTTC
TRBD2 - TRBJ2-3 TRBV6-1 CAGSGGSAPETQYF TGTGCCGGCAGCGGGGGCAGTGCCCCAGAGACGCAGTATTTT
TRBD1 - TRBJ2-6 TRBV7-3 CASGNRGGGANVLTF TGTGCCAGCGGAAACAGGGGTGGTGGGGCCAACGTCCTGACTTTC
- many TRBJ2-5 TRBV4-1 CASSLTPLGGETQYF TGCGCCAGCAGCCTTACCCCGTTGGGGGGAGAGACCCAGTACTTC
- medium-sized TRBJ2-2 TRBV6-4 CASSEGLNTGELFF TGTGCCAGCAGTGAAGGCCTAAACACCGGGGAGCTGTTTTTT
- medium-sized TRBJ2-1 TRBV6-5 CASSYSEGAGEQFF TGTGCCAGCAGTTACTCGGAGGGGGCTGGGGAGCAGTTCTTC
- medium-sized TRBJ2-1 TRBV6-6 CASSWRTDNEQFF TGTGCCAGCAGTTGGAGGACAGACAATGAGCAGTTCTTC
- - TRBJ2-4 TRBV6-1 CGSRGVGATDTQYF TGTGGCAGCAGGGGGGTGGGCGCAACAGATACTCAGTACTTC
TRBD2 - TRBJ2-3 TRBV10-2 CASSESTSDTSTDTQYF TGCGCCAGCAGTGAGTCGACTAGCGATACCAGCACAGATACGCAGTATTTT
- few TRBJ2-2 TRBV4-1 CASSATVVTGELFF TGCGCCAGCAGCGCAACGGTGGTGACCGGGGAGCTGTTTTTT
- many TRBJ1-2 TRBV10-1 CASSAGTDYGYTF TGCGCCAGCAGTGCGGGGACGGACTATGGCTACACCTTC
- - TRBJ2-2 TRBV27 CASRPGLNTGELFF TGTGCCAGCAGACCGGGACTGAACACCGGGGAGCTGTTTTTT
- - TRBJ2-1 TRBV6-5 CASSSPYNEQFF TGTGCCAGCAGTTCCCCCTACAATGAGCAGTTCTTC
TRBD1 few TRBJ1-1 TRBV11-3 CASSPGTGVPTEAFF TGTGCCAGCAGCCCCGGGACAGGGGTACCCACTGAAGCTTTCTTT
TRBD1 - TRBJ2-1 TRBV6-1 CAGGHRGRDQDTQYF TGTGCCGGCGGGCACAGGGGACGTGACCAAGATACCCAGTACTTT
- - TRBJ2-4 TRBV10-2 CASSASGRLGTDTQYF TGCGCCAGCAGTGCCTCGGGGCGGCTCGGCACAGACACGCAGTACTTC
TRBD2 many TRBJ2-1 TRBV6-5 CASSSSGGTYNEQFF TGTGCCAGCAGTTCATCGGGAGGCACCTACAATGAGCAGTTCTTC
- - TRBJ2-4 TRBV10-2 CASRGLGAKNIQYF TGCGCCAGCAGGGGGCTGGGAGCCAAAAATATTCAGTACTTC
- - TRBJ2-5 TRBV6-5 CASSSPSSAQYF TGTGCCAGCAGTTCACCCTCCTCGGCCCAGTACTTC
- - TRBJ1-1 TRBV25-1 CASSGGADEAFF TGTGCCAGCAGTGGAGGGGCCGATGAAGCTTTCTTT
- - TRBJ2-7 TRBV10-3 CAISDIQGINYEQYF TGTGCCATCAGTGATATTCAGGGGATAAACTACGAGCAGTACTTC
- few TRBJ2-4 TRBV6-1 CASSEVLPGPQEGFQYF TGTGCCAGCAGTGAAGTACTGCCAGGGCCACAAGAAGGGTTTCAGTACTTC
- - TRBJ2-3 TRBV27 CASSAGRGGRGQDTQYF TGTGCCAGCAGTGCGGGCCGCGGGGGCCGTGGCCAAGATACCCAGTATTTC
TRBD2 - TRBJ2-7 TRBV6-1 CASSASGGTYEQYF TGTGCCAGCAGCGCTAGCGGGGGCACCTACGAGCAGTACTTC
TRBD1 many TRBJ2-1 TRBV6-1 CASSPNRGPWEQFF TGTGCCAGCAGTCCGAACAGGGGGCCTTGGGAGCAGTTCTTC
- many TRBJ2-1 TRBV4-1 CASSRTDEGGYNEQFF TGCGCCAGCAGCCGAACGGATGAGGGAGGCTACAATGAGCAGTTCTTC
- once TRBJ1-2 TRBV12-3/TRBV12-4 CASRLQGGYGYTF TGTGCCAGCAGATTACAGGGAGGCTATGGCTACACCTTC
- few TRBJ2-6 TRBV10-2 CATTYPGAYVQSF TGCGCCACCACTTATCCTGGGGCCTACGTGCAGTCTTTC
TRBD1 - TRBJ2-3 TRBV6-1 CASGTGNTDTQYF TGTGCCAGTGGGACAGGGAACACAGATACGCAGTATTTT
- - TRBJ2-7 TRBV27 CASRVVGAGLPETQYF TGTGCCAGCAGGGTAGTCGGGGCAGGCCTCCCAGAGACGCAGTACTTC
TRBD1 many TRBJ1-1 TRBV4-1 CASSQGQGNTEAFF TGCGCCAGCAGCCAGGGACAGGGGAACACTGAAGCTTTCTTT
- once TRBJ2-1 TRBV6-5 CANSYFSEQLF TGTGCCAACAGTTACTTCAGTGAGCAGCTCTTC
- - TRBJ2-4 TRBV4-2 CASSQAGASAKDIQYF TGTGCCAGCAGCCAAGCGGGGGCGTCAGCCAAAGATATTCAGTACTTT
- few TRBJ2-1 TRBV3-1 CASSQRGTGKVHEQFF TGTGCCAGCAGCCAAAGGGGTACGGGGAAGGTTCATGAGCAGTTCTTC
TRBD2 medium-sized TRBJ2-3 TRBV14 CASSQAGAGATQYF TGTGCCAGCAGCCAGGCAGGAGCGGGAGCCACGCAGTATTTT
- - TRBJ2-7 TRBV7-2 CASSFSTNPSYEQYF TGTGCCAGCAGCTTCTCAACTAACCCGTCCTACGAGCAGTACTTC
TRBD2 - TRBJ2-3 TRBV11-3 CASSFGLAGADTQYF TGTGCCAGCAGCTTCGGGCTAGCGGGAGCAGATACGCAGTATTTT
TRBD1 many TRBJ2-2 TRBV6-5 CASSYGPHRGILGYTGELFF TGTGCCAGCAGTTACGGGCCGCACAGGGGCATTCTCGGATACACCGGGGAGCTGTTTTTT
TRBD1 many TRBJ1-4 TRBV4-1 CASSPRGVANEKLFF TGCGCCAGCAGCCCCAGGGGGGTGGCTAATGAAAAACTGTTTTTT
TRBD2 many TRBJ2-5 TRBV10-2 CATGVTSGVQETQYF TGCGCCACCGGCGTGACTAGCGGGGTTCAAGAGACCCAGTACTTC
- few TRBJ2-1 TRBV30 CAWSKGGAYNEQFF TGTGCCTGGAGTAAAGGAGGTGCCTACAATGAGCAGTTCTTC
- few TRBJ1-1 TRBV20-1 CSVWVDIGKAFF TGCAGTGTGTGGGTAGATATCGGAAAGGCTTTCTTT
- - TRBJ2-3 TRBV14 CASGGWGGGSPDTQYF -
TRBD2 - TRBJ2-3 TRBV10-2 CAGLGGAEPDTQYF TGCGCGGGGCTCGGGGGGGCAGAGCCAGATACGCAGTACTTT
- many TRBJ2-5 TRBV20-1 CSAYQETQYF TGCAGTGCTTATCAGGAGACCCAGTACTTC
- - TRBJ2-7 TRBV6-1 CPTHPSGPLYEQYF TGTCCCACGCACCCATCAGGGCCCCTCTACGAGCAGTACTTC
- - TRBJ1-1 TRBV6-5 CASSYRRGTEAFF TGTGCCAGCAGTTACCGGAGGGGCACTGAAGCTTTCTTT
TRBD1 medium-sized TRBJ2-3 TRBV10-3 CAASDRIADTQYF TGTGCCGCCTCGGACAGGATAGCAGATACGCAGTATTTT
- - TRBJ2-7 TRBV6-5 CASSLLGRCATNTQYF TGTGCCAGCAGCTTACTGGGGCGGTGTGCCACAAATACGCAGTACTTC
- - TRBJ1-2 TRBV20-1 CSASGGPSYGYTF TGCAGTGCAAGTGGGGGGCCCAGCTATGGCTACACCTTC
- - TRBJ2-3 TRBV6-1 CASSAGKGAKNTQYF TGTGCCAGCAGCGCGGGTAAGGGAGCCAAAAATACGCAGTATTTC
- medium-sized TRBJ2-5 TRBV6-1 CASSGGGAETQYF TGTGCCAGCAGTGGAGGGGGTGCAGAGACCCAGTACTTC
- many TRBJ2-3 TRBV7-2 CATGFTDTQYF TGTGCCACAGGCTTCACAGATACGCAGTATTTT
- many TRBJ1-2 TRBV12-3/TRBV12-4 CASSLRGNYGYTF TGTGCCAGCAGTTTGAGGGGTAACTATGGCTACACCTTC